This TCR beta chain was recorded in a study of CD8 T cells in ankylosing spondylitis. Study-level findings and limits: Made up of several highly homologous variants, a TCR beta motif appeared characteristic of ankylosing spondylitis blood. Clones tied to disease were said to be significantly enriched in matched ankylosing spondylitis synovial fluid.

In germline, CDR1 is SQVTM, CDR2 ANQGSEA. The V end was cut by 7 bases, the J end by 6 bases, with 15 bases between. CDR3 length: 12 residues. Quantitative 5'-RACE with molecular barcodes generated TCR beta libraries. TCRdb ran MiXCR on the 5' RACE reads and lists one entry per CDR3 protein. There are under 850,000 distinct CDR3 sequences in the sample; roughly 20% occur only once, and under 20% lies in the top ten. This clonotype was counted a few times. Its specificity is unknown. Source material: blood, either unsorted or a sorted T cell fraction (not recorded which). This clonotype was obtained from a male donor with ankylosing spondylitis. The rearrangement links TRBV29-1 to TRBJ1-1; D possibly corresponds to TRBD1 (5 bases). The CDR3 region has the DNA TGCAGCGCTGCGACGGGGGGGGCTGAAGCTTTCTTT. It encodes CSAATGGAEAFF.